These 17 T cell receptor beta chains were all obtained from the same sample, sequenced in a study of long-term antiretroviral therapy in people with HIV. Researchers ran immunoSEQ v3.0 at survey level. This table comes from immunoSEQ multiplex PCR, and its TCRdb copy is limited to in-frame clones, with some not included. The sample shows more than 45,000 clones, around 80% of them seen only once. Specimen: unsorted PBMCs, collected 0.8 years after starting antiretroviral therapy. The origin of the receptors is a woman younger than 30 with HIV.

The chain carries TRBV7-6 and TRBJ2-2; tentative D call: TRBD2 (5 bases). The CDR3 contains 16 residues. Trimming cost V 5 bases and J 1 base, with 14 bases left between them. Per the germline V gene, CDR1 is SGHVS and CDR2 is FNYEAQ. CDR3 nucleotides: TGTGCCAGCAGCACATGGACGGGATTGAACACCGGGGAGCTGTTTTTT. Translation gives CASSTWTGLNTGELFF.

The chain has TRBV5-1 and TRBJ2-1; no clear D gene. V was shortened by 0 bases and J by 0 bases, with 10 bases between the two germline ends. CDR3 length equals 16 residues. Germline V CDR1 and CDR2: SGHRS, YFSETQ. The CDR3 nucleotides are TGCGCCAGCAGCTTGGTAAAGGTCCTCTCCTACAATGAGCAGTTCTTC. Protein sequence: CASSLVKVLSYNEQFF. The full variable domain, rest sourced from reference TRBV5-1 and TRBJ2-1, is KAGVTQTPRYLIKTRGQQVTLSCSPISGHRSVSWYQQTPGQGLQFLFEYFSETQRNKGNFPGRFSGRQFSNSRSEMNVSTLELGDSALYLCASSLVKVLSYNEQFFGPGTRLTVL.

The rearrangement links TRBV9 to TRBJ2-6; 8 nucleotides agree with TRBD1. Germline V CDR1 and CDR2: SGDLS, YYNGEE. Unmatched junction bases numbered 8, after V lost 3 bases and J lost 0 bases. The CDR3 totals 18 residues. The CDR3 nucleotides read TGTGCCAGCAGCGCCGTACCGGGACAGGACTCTGGGGCCAACGTCCTGACTTTC. This codes for CASSAVPGQDSGANVLTF.

The chain links TRBV5-6 to TRBJ2-5; no clear D. The CDR3 length is 11 residues. V gave up 1 base and J gave up 6 bases, with 4 bases separating them. Germline V gene data show CDR1 as SGHDT and CDR2 as YYEEEE. The CDR3 is CASSLSKTQYF. CDR3 DNA sequence: TGTGCCAGCAGCTTGTCTAAGACCCAGTACTTC.

DNA of the CDR3: TGTGCCAGTAGTATTTGGGCAGACTATGGCTACACCTTC. This translates into CASSIWADYGYTF. The chain couples TRBV19 to TRBJ1-2; no clear D gene. The CDR3 spans 13 residues. Trimming removed 3 bases at V and 3 bases at J, with 8 bases between. The germline CDR1 and CDR2 sequences are LNHDA and SQIVND (reference sequence).

CDR3 loop: CATTGRSGANVLTF. The CDR3 bases are TGTGCCACCACGGGTCGGTCTGGGGCCAACGTCCTGACTTTC. The rearrangement joins TRBV15 to TRBJ2-6; D call uncertain. Germline V gene lookup returns CDR1 LNHNV and CDR2 YYDKDF (reference sequence). V lost 7 bases, J lost 1 base, and 8 bases lay in between. The CDR3 length is 14 residues.

The gene calls are TRBV11-2 and TRBJ1-2; D remains unclear. Germline CDR1 SGHAT, CDR2 FQNNGV. This CDR3 comprises 14 residues. V lost 5 bases, J lost 2 bases, and 12 bases lay in between. The CDR3, as DNA: TGTGCCAGCAGCCTTGGGGTGGGGAACTATGGCTACACCTTC. This encodes CASSLGVGNYGYTF. Filled out from reference TRBV11-2 and TRBJ1-2, the complete variable domain reads EAGVAQSPRYKIIEKRQSVAFWCNPISGHATLYWYQQILGQGPKLLIQFQNNGVVDDSQLPKDRFSAERLKGVDSTLKIQPAKLEDSAVYLCASSLGVGNYGYTFGSGTRLTVV.

This clone occurred once. The rearrangement uses TRBV4-3 and TRBJ1-2; unclear D gene. Trimming pared 0 bases from V and 4 bases from J, leaving 15 bases between. Germline-derived CDR1 and CDR2 are LGHNA and YSLEER. The CDR3 length is 16 residues. The CDR3: CASSQDIWADRYGYTF. CDR3 DNA sequence: TGCGCCAGCAGCCAAGATATATGGGCAGATCGCTATGGCTACACCTTC.

The chain is built from TRBV19 and TRBJ2-4; the match to TRBD2 covers 14 bases. The CDR3 length is 15 residues. Trimming took 7 bases from V and 6 from J; bases not matched to a gene: 5. The germline V gene encodes CDR1 LNHDA and CDR2 SQIVND (reference sequence). The CDR3 DNA is TGTGCCAGTACCCCGGGACTAGCGGGGGTAAACATTCAGTACTTC. Its translation: CASTPGLAGVNIQYF.

This sequence joins TRBV28 and TRBJ1-2; 11 bases line up with TRBD1. The CDR3 contains 13 residues. Trimming cost V 8 bases and J 7 bases; bases outside gene matches: 6. CDR1 MDHEN and CDR2 SYDVKM come from the germline V gene. CDR3 loop: CASGQGAHIGYTF. CDR3 coding DNA: TGTGCCAGCGGACAGGGGGCGCATATTGGCTACACCTTC.

The V gene is TRBV5-6, the J gene TRBJ1-3; D uncertain. This CDR3 spans 15 amino acids. The germline gives CDR1 SGHDT, CDR2 YYEEEE. V lost 7 bases to trimming and J lost 0 bases, with 14 bases between them. The CDR3: CASGLLTVSGNTIYF. In DNA form, the CDR3 reads TGTGCCAGCGGACTCTTGACGGTCTCTGGAAACACCATATATTTT.

The J gene is TRBJ2-7, the V gene TRBV10-1, with D perhaps matching TRBD1 (5 bases). CDR1 and CDR2 (germline): WNHNN, SYGVQD (reference sequence). This CDR3 has 13 amino acids. Trimming left V 9 bases short and J 0 bases short, with 12 bases between. Here the CDR3 DNA reads TGCGCCAGGGCAGGGCCCGTCTCCTACGAGCAGTACTTC. Its translation: CARAGPVSYEQYF.

This chain links TRBV7-3 with TRBJ2-3; 9 bases fit TRBD2. V lost 5 bases and J lost 4; bases outside the gene matches: 10. Looked up from germline, CDR1 is SGHTA and CDR2 is FQGTGA. The CDR3 runs to 16 residues. The CDR3 DNA sequence: TGTGCCAGCAGCCTCGCCCTAGCGGGACTCGCAGATACGCAGTATTTT. The encoded protein is CASSLALAGLADTQYF.

This chain connects TRBV5-1 to TRBJ1-1; 8 nucleotides agree with TRBD1. The CDR3 is 15 amino acids. Germline lookup yields CDR1 SGHRS and CDR2 YFSETQ. V shed 6 bases, J shed 1 base, and the junction held 8 bases outside the gene matches. The CDR3 spells CASINGQGANTEAFF. CDR3 nucleotide sequence: TGCGCCAGCATCAACGGACAGGGAGCGAACACTGAAGCTTTCTTT.

The CDR3, as DNA: TGTGCCAGCAGTTACTCGAGACACCAGAACACTGAAGCTTTCTTT. Translated: CASSYSRHQNTEAFF. The genes are TRBV6-5 and TRBJ1-1; no reliable D call. Germline V gene sequence: CDR1 MNHEY, CDR2 SVGAGI. Trimming pared 0 bases from V and 1 base from J, leaving 9 bases between. This CDR3 spans 15 amino acids.

This chain connects TRBV5-4 to TRBJ2-5, with 10 positions matching TRBD2. Matching the DNA end better, TRBJ2-7 makes the J call doubtful. Germline CDR1 and CDR2: SGHNT and YYREEE (reference sequence). The CDR3 is 16 amino acids. The CDR3 region has the DNA TGTGCCAGCAGCTTTGGGCTAGCGGGAGATCGGCTCGAGCAGTACTTC. Translation: CASSFGLAGDRLEQYF.

This rearrangement joins TRBV18 to TRBJ2-1, with 9 bases lining up with TRBD1. The CDR3 is 20 amino acids. Germline V CDR1 and CDR2: KGHSH, LQKENI. With 4 bases clipped from V and 4 bases from J, the junction kept 20 bases outside the gene matches. Here the CDR3 reads CASSLSRGQGPLTGYNEQFF. DNA for the CDR3: TGTGCCAGCTCACTGAGCCGGGGACAGGGTCCACTCACAGGATACAATGAGCAGTTCTTC.